These 29 T cell receptor beta chains were all obtained from the same sample, sequenced in a study of blood T cell repertoires in COVID-19. Method: immunoSEQ multiplex PCR; TCRdb's copy keeps in-frame clones and lacks some. The sample lists a few hundred thousand clones; about 80% were seen once. Specimen: PBMCs or T cells enriched from blood (not recorded which). These receptors were obtained from a man in his fifties or sixties who had recovered from COVID-19.

The V call is TRBV6-2 or TRBV6-3, the J call TRBJ2-3, with D possibly TRBD2 on 6 matching bases. The CDR3 runs 15 residues. The V gene lost 6 bases and the J gene lost 3 bases, with 16 bases spanning the gap. Germline-derived CDR1 and CDR2 are MNHEY and SVGEGT. In nucleotides, the CDR3 is TGTGCCAGCAGCTTAGGCGGGGTTGGGACAGATACGCAGTATTTT. It specifies CASSLGGVGTDTQYF.

V is TRBV6-5 and J is TRBJ2-1; 8 nucleotides match TRBD2. V lost 2 bases and J lost 7; bases outside the gene matches: 4. CDR1 and CDR2 from the germline V gene are MNHEY and SVGAGI. This CDR3 comprises 14 residues. The CDR3 reads CASSYGLAGNEQFF. The CDR3 coding sequence is TGTGCCAGCAGTTACGGACTAGCTGGGAATGAGCAGTTCTTC.

In this sample, this clone turned up once. The V and J genes are TRBV18 and TRBJ1-3; D not certain. CDR1 and CDR2 (germline): KGHSH, LQKENI. CDR3 length equals 15 residues. Trimming cost V 3 bases and J 0 bases, with 9 bases left between them. The CDR3 DNA reads as TGTGCCAGCTCACCCGCGGGGAACTCTGGAAACACCATATATTTT. It translates to CASSPAGNSGNTIYF.

This chain uses TRBV30 with TRBJ1-4; D perhaps matches TRBD1 (6 bases). This CDR3 is built from 16 residues. Between the trimmed V and J ends, which lost 3 bases and 7 bases, there was a span of 21 bases. Germline loops: CDR1 GTSNPN, CDR2 SVGIG (reference sequence). CDR3 protein: CAWSAVGGAKGEKLFF. For the CDR3, the DNA is TGTGCCTGGAGCGCCGTGGGGGGGGCCAAGGGTGAAAAACTGTTTTTT.

To note about this clone: In the same sample, other DNA sequences code for this CDR3. The rearrangement uses TRBV6-2 or TRBV6-3 and TRBJ1-1; the D is unclear. The length of the CDR3 is 13 residues. V shed 6 bases and J shed 1 base, with 9 bases lying between them. CDR1 is MNHEY and CDR2 is SVGEGT in the germline V gene. The CDR3 DNA follows: TGTGCCAGCAGCCCGACGGGGAACACTGAAGCTTTCTTT. It translates to CASSPTGNTEAFF.

This clone was detected only once. The chain links TRBV28 to TRBJ1-2, with D unresolved. Trimming shortened V by 3 bases and J by 8 bases, and 13 bases separated the two germline ends. Per the germline V gene, CDR1 is MDHEN and CDR2 is SYDVKM. The CDR3 spans 13 residues. The CDR3: CASSFLSTRGYTF. The CDR3, as DNA: TGTGCCAGCAGTTTCCTATCGACGCGGGGCTACACCTTC.

The CDR3 sequence is CASRLIDTQYF. CDR3 nucleotide sequence: TGTGCCAGCAGGCTAATTGATACGCAGTATTTT. J is TRBJ2-3 and V is TRBV27; D gene uncertain. Germline V gene sequence: CDR1 MNHEY, CDR2 SMNVEV (reference sequence). Trimming cost V 6 bases and J 6 bases, with 7 bases left between them. The CDR3 runs to 11 residues.

This clone was picked up a small number of times. The chain combines TRBV5-4 with TRBJ2-2, with D possibly TRBD1 on 7 matching bases. Trimming pared 4 bases from V and 5 bases from J, leaving 18 bases between. The germline V gene has CDR1 SGHNT and CDR2 YYREEE (reference sequence). CDR3 length: 16 amino acids. This chain's CDR3 is CASSAGTAGVTGELFF. Written as DNA, the CDR3 is TGTGCCAGCAGCGCCGGGACAGCGGGTGTGACCGGGGAGCTGTTTTTT.

This chain connects TRBV9 to TRBJ1-1, with D perhaps matching TRBD1 (5 bases). This CDR3 has 13 residues. The germline V gene has CDR1 SGDLS and CDR2 YYNGEE. V dropped 0 bases and J dropped 4 bases, with 7 bases sitting between them. The CDR3 loop reads CASSVEGFTEAFF. As DNA, the CDR3 is TGTGCCAGCAGCGTAGAGGGGTTCACTGAAGCTTTCTTT.

The table lists this clone with a few counts. Additional DNA sequences in this sample encode the identical CDR3. The rearrangement joins TRBV30 to TRBJ1-2; D remains unclear. Germline V lookup: CDR1 GTSNPN, CDR2 SVGIG (reference sequence). The V end lost 1 base, the J end lost 4 bases, and 4 bases lay between the germline ends. The CDR3 loop spans 11 amino acids. The chain's CDR3 is CAWSARYGYTF. In nucleotides, the CDR3 is TGTGCCTGGAGTGCCCGCTATGGCTACACCTTC.

This clone was observed a single time. The rearrangement links TRBV14 to TRBJ1-3, with 8 positions matching TRBD1. J lost 4 bases, V lost 5 bases, and 7 bases had no gene match. CDR3 length equals 15 residues. Germline CDR1 SGHDN, CDR2 FVKESK. CDR3 DNA sequence: TGTGCCAGCAGCTACTCGACAGGGGTAGGAAACACCATATATTTT. Encoded protein: CASSYSTGVGNTIYF. Full variable domain (missing parts from reference TRBV14 and TRBJ1-3): EAGVTQFPSHSVIEKGQTVTLRCDPISGHDNLYWYRRVMGKEIKFLLHFVKESKQDESGMPNNRFLAERTGGTYSTLKVQPAELEDSGVYFCASSYSTGVGNTIYFGEGSWLTVV.

This chain links TRBV6-1 with TRBJ1-6; D gene unclear. There are 14 residues in the CDR3. Germline V CDR1 and CDR2: MNHNS, SASEGT. The V and J ends lost 2 bases and 4 bases respectively, with 6 bases between them. CDR3 DNA sequence: TGTGCCAGCAGTGAAAATAGTTATAATTCACCCCTCCACTTT. Translation: CASSENSYNSPLHF.

V and J are TRBV30 and TRBJ2-7; D gene ambiguous. The germline V gene has CDR1 GTSNPN and CDR2 SVGIG (reference sequence). Trimming removed 3 bases at V and 4 bases at J, with 7 bases between. The CDR3 extends over 11 amino acids. As DNA, the CDR3 is TGTGCCTGGAGCCGAGTATACGAGCAGTACTTC. Protein product: CAWSRVYEQYF.

Comment on this clone: The germline gene is not matched at one end of the junction; a read error may be the cause. This chain links TRBV7-7 with TRBJ1-5, with D possibly TRBD1 on 5 matching bases. The CDR3 has 15 amino acids. Germline CDR1 reads SSHAT; CDR2 reads FNYEAQ (reference sequence). CDR3 in amino acids: CASSLSRDCNQPQHF. The CDR3 DNA reads TGTGCTAGCAGCTTATCCCGGGACTGCAATCAGCCCCAGCATTTT. Based on the CDR3 plus reference TRBV7-7 and TRBJ1-5, the full variable domain is GAGVSQSPRYKVTKRGQDVTLRCDPISSHATLYWYQQALGQGPEFLTYFNYEAQPDKSGLPSDRFSAERPEGSISTLTIQRTEQRDSAMYRCASSLSRDCNQPQHFGDGTRLSIL.

This clone was observed a few times. The chain recombines TRBV18 with TRBJ1-4; 8 bases align to TRBD1. Germline-derived CDR1 and CDR2 are KGHSH and LQKENI. This CDR3 is built from 18 residues. Trimming cost V 3 bases and J 0 bases; bases outside gene matches: 9. The CDR3 here is CASSPRTSGGTTNEKLFF. Here the CDR3 DNA reads TGTGCCAGCTCACCGCGCACCTCAGGGGGCACAACTAATGAAAAACTGTTTTTT.

This clone has only one observation. The chain carries TRBV7-6 and TRBJ1-3; 7 bases map to TRBD1. The CDR3 loop spans 13 amino acids. Trimming removed 4 bases from V and 4 bases from J; junction bases left unmatched: 1. Germline V gene sequence: CDR1 SGHVS, CDR2 FNYEAQ. The CDR3 DNA sequence: TGTGCCAGCAGCTCAGGGGGAGGAAACACCATATATTTT. Its translation: CASSSGGGNTIYF.

This clone showed up just once. The gene calls are TRBV28 and TRBJ1-5; the match to TRBD1 covers 9 bases. This CDR3 region has 14 residues. CDR1 and CDR2 from the germline V gene are MDHEN and SYDVKM. The J segment lost 6 bases and the V segment lost 6 bases, leaving 6 bases of the junction unmatched. As DNA, the CDR3 is TGTGCCAGCAGCCCCGGGACAGGGCGTCAGCCCCAGCATTTT. It yields the protein CASSPGTGRQPQHF.

The rearrangement links TRBV27 to TRBJ2-3, with TRBD1 as a possible D gene (5 bases). Deletions cut 1 base from V and 0 bases from J, with 11 bases between. Germline CDR1 and CDR2: MNHEY and SMNVEV (reference sequence). This CDR3 is 16 amino acids long. As DNA, the CDR3 is TGTGCCAGCAGTTTATATCAGGGTGCTAGCACAGATACGCAGTATTTT. Encoded protein: CASSLYQGASTDTQYF.

This chain connects TRBV10-3 to TRBJ2-7, with TRBD1 matching over 10 bases. The CDR3 runs to 14 residues. The germline V gene encodes CDR1 ENHRY and CDR2 SYGVKD. The trim removed 6 bases at V and 7 bases at J, leaving 9 bases unmatched. The CDR3 region is CAIRGDRGFGEQYF. The DNA of the CDR3 is TGTGCCATCAGGGGGGACAGGGGCTTTGGTGAGCAGTACTTC.

The chain couples TRBV11-3 to TRBJ2-7, with 9 nucleotides matching TRBD1. The CDR3 sequence is 18 residues long. Trimming took 0 bases from V and 4 from J; bases not matched to a gene: 13. In germline, CDR1 is SGHNT, CDR2 YENEEA. CDR3 region: CASSLDLGQGPSLYEQYF. CDR3 coding DNA: TGTGCCAGCAGCTTAGATCTGGGACAGGGCCCCTCCCTTTACGAGCAGTACTTC. Full variable domain (missing parts from reference TRBV11-3 and TRBJ2-7): EAGVVQSPRYKIIEKKQPVAFWCNPISGHNTLYWYLQNLGQGPELLIRYENEEAVDDSQLPKDRFSAERLKGVDSTLKIQPAELGDSAVYLCASSLDLGQGPSLYEQYFGPGTRLTVT.

The rearrangement links TRBV7-2 to TRBJ2-5; D not resolved. Germline CDR1 is SGHTA and CDR2 is FQGNSA. The CDR3 contains 12 residues. Trimming took off 3 bases at V and 2 bases at J, with 4 bases between the two ends. CDR3: CASSFIQETQYF. CDR3 nucleotides: TGTGCCAGCAGCTTTATACAAGAGACCCAGTACTTC.

The chain combines TRBV14 with TRBJ1-2, with D perhaps matching TRBD1 (5 bases). CDR3 size: 15 residues. V was clipped by 1 base and J by 3 bases, with 12 bases between them. In germline, CDR1 is SGHDN, CDR2 FVKESK. The CDR3 nucleotides are TGTGCCAGCAGCCAAGGTCCAGGGTATTACTATGGCTACACCTTC. Its translation: CASSQGPGYYYGYTF. The full variable domain, completed using reference TRBV14 and TRBJ1-2, is EAGVTQFPSHSVIEKGQTVTLRCDPISGHDNLYWYRRVMGKEIKFLLHFVKESKQDESGMPNNRFLAERTGGTYSTLKVQPAELEDSGVYFCASSQGPGYYYGYTFGSGTRLTVV.

The V and J genes are TRBV5-4 and TRBJ1-3; 8 positions match TRBD1. V lost 4 bases to trimming and J lost 4 bases; unmatched junction nucleotides: 13. This CDR3 is built from 17 residues. Germline V gene sequence: CDR1 SGHNT, CDR2 YYREEE (reference sequence). Here the CDR3 reads CASSPGVGQGGGNTIYF. In nucleotides, the CDR3 is TGTGCCAGCAGCCCCGGGGTCGGACAGGGAGGCGGAAACACCATATATTTT. The full variable domain, rest sourced from reference TRBV5-4 and TRBJ1-3, is ETGVTQSPTHLIKTRGQQVTLRCSSQSGHNTVSWYQQALGQGPQFIFQYYREEENGRGNFPPRFSGLQFPNYSSELNVNALELDDSALYLCASSPGVGQGGGNTIYFGEGSWLTVV.

The CDR3 loop is CASSGRGRGKLAHTEAFF. CDR3 DNA sequence: TGTGCCAGTAGCGGCAGGGGGCGGGGAAAGTTAGCGCACACTGAAGCTTTCTTT. This chain joins TRBV19 and TRBJ1-1; 8 bases map to TRBD1. With 6 bases clipped from V and 3 bases from J, the junction kept 18 bases outside the gene matches. The germline gives CDR1 LNHDA, CDR2 SQIVND (reference sequence). The CDR3 has 18 amino acids.

This rearrangement joins TRBV10-1 to TRBJ2-2; weak D call: TRBD2 (6 bases). Trimming left V 4 bases short and J 7 bases short, with 10 bases between. Germline V lookup: CDR1 WNHNN, CDR2 SYGVQD (reference sequence). The CDR3 loop spans 13 amino acids. The CDR3 DNA follows: TGCGCCAGCAGTGTCGGGGGTGGCGGGGAGCTGTTTTTT. The encoded protein is CASSVGGGGELFF.

The chain employs TRBV24-1 and TRBJ1-4; 7 bases are a match to TRBD1. Looked up from germline, CDR1 is KGHDR and CDR2 is SFDVKD. The J segment lost 8 bases and the V segment lost 4 bases, leaving 9 bases of the junction unmatched. The CDR3 has 15 residues. The CDR3: CATSDVQGQEEKLFF. The CDR3 nucleotides are TGTGCCACCAGTGACGTACAGGGGCAGGAGGAAAAACTGTTTTTT.

Points on this clone: One end of the junction is discordant with germline, which a read error may explain. The genes are TRBV28 and TRBJ2-1; possible D gene TRBD2, 7 bases. Germline-derived CDR1 and CDR2 are MDHEN and SYDVKM. The CDR3 extends over 17 amino acids. The DNA of the CDR3 is TGTGCCAGCAGAAGAGGAAGCGGGACAAAGAACTACTATGAGCAGTTCTTC. Translated: CASRRGSGTKNYYEQFF.

The chain uses TRBV29-1 and TRBJ2-3; no clear D. Germline V gives CDR1 SQVTM, CDR2 ANQGSEA. With 7 bases removed from V and 4 bases from J, the gap between germline ends came to 3 bases. The CDR3 is made up of 9 amino acids. The chain's CDR3 is CSDSDTQYF. The CDR3 DNA follows: TGCAGCGACTCAGATACGCAGTATTTT.

Remarks on this clone: The same CDR3 is also encoded by other DNA sequences in this sample. This chain joins TRBV7-2 and TRBJ2-7; D is unresolved. The CDR3 length is 12 residues. V was clipped by 2 bases and J by 4 bases, with 6 bases between them. CDR1 and CDR2 from the germline V gene are SGHTA and FQGNSA. CDR3 amino acids: CASSLLLYEQYF. The CDR3 coding sequence is TGTGCCAGCAGCTTACTGCTATACGAGCAGTACTTC.